This TCR beta chain originates from a study of OX40 agonist ivuxolimab in advanced cancers. Across the study: The patients' treatment was ivuxolimab, an agonistic anti-OX40 (CD134) antibody. Hepatocellular carcinoma, melanoma, renal cell or head and neck cancer was diagnosed in the dose-escalation patients. Patients were treated with intravenous ivuxolimab, dosed at 0.01 to 10 mg/kg and infused every 2 weeks. Study-level findings and limits: There were, on average, more expanded clones in CD8+ T cells than in CD4+.

Using immunoSEQ multiplex PCR, the repertoire was profiled, and TCRdb retains in-frame clones only, with some absent. The sample comprises approximately 76,000 clones, around 94% of which are singletons, and roughly 9.6% rests with the top ten. With respect to this clone: Its target is not known.

The CDR3 is made up of 15 amino acids. V was pared by 5 bases and J by 2 bases, with 5 bases of the junction left unmatched. The V gene's germline CDR1 is SGHRS and CDR2 YFSETQ. The chain has TRBV5-1 and TRBJ2-7, with 12 bases identical to TRBD2. This TCR was sampled from an adult with an advanced solid tumor such as melanoma, head and neck, liver or kidney cancer. The material sequenced was CD4+ or CD8+ T cells sorted from blood, taken in a trial of the OX40 agonist ivuxolimab. This CDR3 reads CASRPGLAGTYEQYF. The DNA for the CDR3 is TGCGCCAGCAGACCCGGACTAGCGGGAACCTACGAGCAGTACTTC.